This TCR beta chain derives from a study of chemoradiotherapy in HPV16-positive cancers (dated 2022 in TCRdb). A note on the overall study: Candidate HPV-specific T-cell clones and common TCR motifs were defined by functional T-cell assays performed on cells from a couple of HPV16-positive patients. Whether T-cell immunity against the HPV oncoproteins E6 and E7 changes during chemoradiotherapy and whether survival is affected by this immunity were examined in the study. The candidate HPV-specific TCRs and motifs were then tracked in TCR repertoires from around 93 patients with HPV-related cancers. Overall study outcomes, separate from this receptor: Expansion of candidate HPV-specific clones and E7-related TCR motifs was observed in the tumor microenvironment during treatment, whereas no such expansion was observed for non-HPV-specific T cells. In HPV16-positive patients, expansion of HPV-responsive T cells during chemoradiotherapy was found to be associated with improved recurrence-free survival. The functional definition of HPV-specific T cells was derived from only a couple of HPV16-positive patients, and the survival association was reported for HPV16-positive patients.

The germline ends are 18 bases apart after V is trimmed by 4 bases and J by 4 bases. CDR1 and CDR2 are read off the germline V gene as SGDLS and YYNGEE. The CDR3 covers 15 residues, taking in both the cysteine and the phenylalanine. The CDR3 DNA has 45 bases and is translated from base 1. Repertoires were sampled multiple times during chemoradiotherapy, which allowed clonal expansion in the tumor microenvironment to be followed. This clone was found a few times. The specificity of this receptor is unknown. Base qualities are not provided; no much larger clone lies one nucleotide away. Receptors were amplified or captured by the immunoSEQ multiplex PCR assay. TCRdb mirrors the immuneACCESS table, restricted to in-frame sequences. Some clones are absent from its copies; in checked studies, under half trace to an unresolved V gene, and the reason for the others is unknown. The sample records 9,000 to 15,000 clones, roughly 70% of which are singletons. The ten top clones hold 7% to 8% of the sample.

The biological material was taken from a patient who underwent chemoradiotherapy. The chain is made from TRBV9 and TRBJ2-7; the D gene cannot be named for sure. This TCR came from a human donor with HPV-associated anogenital cancer. The CDR3: CASSPSLGSPYEQYF. The DNA sequence is given as TGTGCCAGCAGCCCCAGCTTAGGGTCCCCATACGAGCAGTACTTC.